This note documents a single TCR beta chain sequence. This clone's antigen is unknown. No base qualities exist here, and no much larger clone lies one base off it. The entire isolated RNA was reverse transcribed using the High Capacity cDNA Reverse Transcription Kit, and thus expressed TCRB transcripts were sequenced. Naive, central memory and regulatory T cell samples underwent deep immunoSEQ sequencing, averaging approximately 3.5 million total reads per sample. Sorted cells were lysed in RLT buffer and RNA was extracted with DNase-treated RNeasy Micro or Mini kits, depending on cell number. To prevent cross-contamination, each cell subset was processed individually, whereas patient and healthy donor samples were processed jointly. Using the immunoSEQ multiplex PCR, TCRB sequences were amplified from cDNA into 87-bp fragments spanning the CDR3 region. Sequencing of the amplicons was done on the Illumina HiSeq platform. Turning to the authors' computational methods: Synthetic template baselines were used to correct PCR bias computationally, reads within Hamming distance 2 were collapsed together, and singletons that could not be merged were discarded. Reads were aligned to IMGT to assign V, D and J genes, CDR3 length, and insertions or deletions at six rearrangement sites. Within each subset, clonotype counts were normalized to sorted cell number, after which true diversity and Gini coefficients were computed with the tcR R package. Repertoire sharing was quantified using the overlap coefficient calculated on TCRB nucleotide sequences. The source is immuneACCESS, and TCRdb retained only in-frame sequences with V and J called. Part of the clones is not carried over; for the studies checked, unresolved V genes explain less than half of this, and the remainder is unexplained. From that table come the V and J calls and clone size; the DNA was used to work out D and trimming. Present in this sample are 150,000 to 160,000 clones, approximately 10% of which were seen just once. The top ten clones comprise roughly 1.9% of the sample.

This sample stems from a study of beta chain features in type 1 diabetes listed by TCRdb under 2018. As for the study more broadly: Patients and healthy donors did not differ in mean age, gender distribution, total cell number or subset yield. A total of 107,917,701 sorted cells were examined across all samples, and a strong correlation was observed between cell number per subset and RNA yield. The study compared the TCRB repertoires of sorted circulating CD4+ T cell subsets in recently diagnosed type 1 diabetes patients with those in matched healthy donors. Regulatory and stem cell-like memory subsets were obtained from only 8 patients and roughly eight healthy donors, while naive and central memory subsets were obtained from all 30 or so donors.

A single peripheral blood draw of about 120 mL on average was collected from each donor into heparinised tubes. A BD FACSAria II and a panel including CD45RO, CCR7, CD25, CD127, CD95 and CD27 were used to sort naive, central memory, regulatory and stem cell-like memory CD4+ T cells. All sorted populations exceeded 95% purity. PBMCs were separated immediately by Lymphoprep density gradient centrifugation and were stained directly, without being cultured. So that batch effects would be minimized, each experiment stained and sorted samples in pairs, pairing one healthy donor with one patient. What the study reported, not specific to this receptor: PCR may preferentially amplify shorter templates, but because patient and control samples were amplified and corrected together, any resulting skew would affect both groups equally. Because cDNA was sequenced instead of genomic DNA, highly expressing activated cells could be over-represented, though the groups showed no difference in activation or CD3 levels. A moderate but significant shortening of TCRB CDR3 length was observed in type 1 diabetes patients in all four CD4+ subsets. Because the HLA sub-analyses included only small numbers of individuals, any influence of HLA type on TCRB rearrangement was left unresolved. Naive, central memory and regulatory TCRB repertoires appeared to be more similar among patients than among healthy donors. Patients with type 1 diabetes made fewer insertions and deleted more nucleotides at VDJ recombination sites, implying thymic rearrangement abnormalities.

The germline V gene supplies CDR1 ENHRY and CDR2 SYGVKD. V loses 7 bases of germline sequence and J loses 3 bases, and the interval between the two ends is 13 bases. The CDR3 measures 13 amino acids from cysteine to phenylalanine. Only the CDR3 part of the read is kept: 39 bases, read in frame from the first base. The sample comprised central memory CD4+ T cells from blood. This TCR was recovered from a man younger than 35 in good health. The sequence links TRBV10-3 to TRBJ2-7; the D gene is perhaps TRBD2, from 6 matching bases. For the CDR3, the sequence is CAITRDLNYEQYF. The DNA sequence is as follows: TGTGCCATCACTCGGGACTTAAACTACGAGCAGTACTTC.